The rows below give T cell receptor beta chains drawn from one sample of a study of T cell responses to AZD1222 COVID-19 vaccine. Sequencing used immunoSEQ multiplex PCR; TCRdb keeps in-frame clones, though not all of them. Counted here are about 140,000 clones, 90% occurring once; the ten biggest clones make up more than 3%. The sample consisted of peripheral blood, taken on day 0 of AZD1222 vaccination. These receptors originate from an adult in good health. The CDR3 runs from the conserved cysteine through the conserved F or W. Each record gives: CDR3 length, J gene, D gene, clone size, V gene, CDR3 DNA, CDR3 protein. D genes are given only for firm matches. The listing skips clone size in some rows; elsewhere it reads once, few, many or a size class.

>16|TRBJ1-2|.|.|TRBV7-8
TGTGCCAGCAGCTTAGCGTTCCCCATGGGGGGAGGAGGCTACACCTTC
CASSLAFPMGGGGYTF
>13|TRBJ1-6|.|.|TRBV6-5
TGTGCTAGTGGGGCAGGGGAGGATTCACCCCTCCACTTT
CASGAGEDSPLHF
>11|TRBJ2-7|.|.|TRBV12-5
TGTGCTAGTGGTGGGGGCCGCGAGCAGTACTTC
CASGGGREQYF
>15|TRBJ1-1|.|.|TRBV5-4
TGTGCCAGCAGCTTGTCCCGACAGGCGAACACTGAAGCTTTCTTT
CASSLSRQANTEAFF
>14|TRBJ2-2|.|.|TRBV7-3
TGTGCCAGCAGCTTCGGGCAGAACACCGGGGAGCTGTTTTTT
CASSFGQNTGELFF
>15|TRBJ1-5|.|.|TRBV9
TGTGCCAGCAGCGTAGGGGGGGCTGGCAATCAGCCCCAGCATTTT
CASSVGGAGNQPQHF
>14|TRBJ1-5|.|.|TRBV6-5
TGTGCCAGCAGTCGGGACCCCTGGAATCAGCCCCAGCATTTT
CASSRDPWNQPQHF
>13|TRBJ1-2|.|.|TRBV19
TGTGCCAGTAGTAACCCCGCCCCCCCGGGCTACACCTTC
CASSNPAPPGYTF
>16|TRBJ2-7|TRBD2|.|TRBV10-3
TGTGCCATCAGTGAATCGCAGCGGGGGGGCTCCCACGAGCAGTACTTC
CAISESQRGGSHEQYF
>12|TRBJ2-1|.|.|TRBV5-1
TGCGCCAGCAGCTTGGCGCCTTCCCCGGTGTTCTTC
CASSLAPSPVFF
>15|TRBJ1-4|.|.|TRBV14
TGTGCCAGCAGCCCCCGGTTAGGGGGGTTTGAAAAACTGTTTTTT
CASSPRLGGFEKLFF
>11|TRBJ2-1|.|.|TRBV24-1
TGTGCCACCAGTTATCTAGGAGAGCAGTTCTTC
CATSYLGEQFF
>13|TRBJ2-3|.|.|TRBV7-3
TGTGCCAGCAACCAATCAAAGCGGGCCTCCCGGTATTTT
CASNQSKRASRYF
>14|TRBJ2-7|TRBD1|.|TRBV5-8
TGTGCCAGCAGCTTGGATGGGACAGGCGACGAGCAGTACTTC
CASSLDGTGDEQYF
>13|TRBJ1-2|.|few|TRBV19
TGTGCCAGTAGCCGGGACATTATCTATGGCTACACCTTC
CASSRDIIYGYTF
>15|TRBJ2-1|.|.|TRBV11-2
TGTGCCAGCAGTATCCGGGGGCCCTCCTACAATGAGCAGTTCTTC
CASSIRGPSYNEQFF
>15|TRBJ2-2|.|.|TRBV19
TGTGCCAGTAGTTCCCGAGGCCTCAACACCGGGGAGCTGTTTTTT
CASSSRGLNTGELFF
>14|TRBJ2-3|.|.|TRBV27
TGTGCCAGCAGCCCCCATCGACTCTCCGATACGCAGTATTTT
CASSPHRLSDTQYF
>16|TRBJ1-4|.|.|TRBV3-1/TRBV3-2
TGTGCCAGCAGCCAAGGTGGGGCCCCAACTAATGAAAAACTGTTTTTT
CASSQGGAPTNEKLFF
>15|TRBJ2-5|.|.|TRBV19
TGTGCCAGTAGTATTGAGATCGGGACCCGGGAGACCCAGTACTTC
CASSIEIGTRETQYF
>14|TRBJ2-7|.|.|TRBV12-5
TGTGCTAGTGTACCACCCGGCCCGGGCGCCGAGCAGTACTTC
CASVPPGPGAEQYF
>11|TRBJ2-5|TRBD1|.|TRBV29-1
TGCAGCGGGACAGGGCAAGAGACCCAGTACTTC
CSGTGQETQYF
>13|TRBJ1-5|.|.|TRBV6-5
TGTGCCAGCAGCGCGGACAGCAATCAGCCCCAGCATTTT
CASSADSNQPQHF
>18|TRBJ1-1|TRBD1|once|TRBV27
TGTGCCAGCACCCTAGGTGGGGTAGACAGGGGGCTGAACACTGAAGCTTTCTTT
CASTLGGVDRGLNTEAFF
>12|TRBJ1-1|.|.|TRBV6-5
TGTGCCAGCAGTTACCGGGACACTGAAGCTTTCTTT
CASSYRDTEAFF
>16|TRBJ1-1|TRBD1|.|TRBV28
TGTGCCAGCAGCGTGGACAGGGGGACAGGGAACACTGAAGCTTTCTTT
CASSVDRGTGNTEAFF
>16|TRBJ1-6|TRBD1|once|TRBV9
TGTGCCAGCAGCGTAGCGGCAGGGGGAGATAATTCACCCCTCCACTTT
CASSVAAGGDNSPLHF
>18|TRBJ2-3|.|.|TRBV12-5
TGTGCTAGTGGTTTGTCCCGGGGTGGGGTGCTGAGCACAGATACGCAGTATTTT
CASGLSRGGVLSTDTQYF
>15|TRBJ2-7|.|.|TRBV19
TGTGCCAGTAGTATTCCGGGGGGCCTCAGTTACGAGCAGTACTTC
CASSIPGGLSYEQYF
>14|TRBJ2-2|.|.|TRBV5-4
TGTGCCAGCAGCCTCGGGAAGCAGTCCGGGGAGCTGTTTTTT
CASSLGKQSGELFF
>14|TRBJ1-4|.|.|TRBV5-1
TGCGCCAGCAGCTTGGTGGGGTCTAATGAAAAACTGTTTTTT
CASSLVGSNEKLFF
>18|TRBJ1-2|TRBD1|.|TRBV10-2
TGCGCCAGCAGTGAGTCCCGGGACAGCCCCCTTTTCGGCTATGGCTACACCTTC
CASSESRDSPLFGYGYTF
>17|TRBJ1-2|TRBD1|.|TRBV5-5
TGTGCCAGCAGCTTGGGGACAGGGGGCTTTCGGAACTATGGCTACACCTTC
CASSLGTGGFRNYGYTF
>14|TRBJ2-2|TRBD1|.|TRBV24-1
TGTGCCACCAGAGGGACAGGGGACGCCGGGGAGCTGTTTTTT
CATRGTGDAGELFF
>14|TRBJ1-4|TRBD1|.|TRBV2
TGTGCCAGCAGGGAGACAGGGTTTAAAGAAAAACTGTTTTTT
CASRETGFKEKLFF
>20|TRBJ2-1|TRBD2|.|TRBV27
TGTGCCAGCAGTTTATACCCATATACTTATAGCGGGAGGGGCGACAATGAGCAGTTCTTC
CASSLYPYTYSGRGDNEQFF
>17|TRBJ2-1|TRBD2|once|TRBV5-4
TGTGCCAGCAGCTTGGATGTGGGACTAGCGGGAGGAGGGGAGCAGTTCTTC
CASSLDVGLAGGGEQFF
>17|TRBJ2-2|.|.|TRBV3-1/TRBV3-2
TGTGCCAGCAGCCAAGCGTCGGTAGCGGTGAACACCGGGGAGCTGTTTTTT
CASSQASVAVNTGELFF
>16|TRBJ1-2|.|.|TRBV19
TGTGCCAGTAGTAAAGCAAGGGGAGGGGCAGTTTATGGCTACACCTTC
CASSKARGGAVYGYTF
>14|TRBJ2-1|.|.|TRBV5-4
TGTGCCAGCAGCTTCGAACCAGCGCGGAATGAGCAGTTCTTC
CASSFEPARNEQFF